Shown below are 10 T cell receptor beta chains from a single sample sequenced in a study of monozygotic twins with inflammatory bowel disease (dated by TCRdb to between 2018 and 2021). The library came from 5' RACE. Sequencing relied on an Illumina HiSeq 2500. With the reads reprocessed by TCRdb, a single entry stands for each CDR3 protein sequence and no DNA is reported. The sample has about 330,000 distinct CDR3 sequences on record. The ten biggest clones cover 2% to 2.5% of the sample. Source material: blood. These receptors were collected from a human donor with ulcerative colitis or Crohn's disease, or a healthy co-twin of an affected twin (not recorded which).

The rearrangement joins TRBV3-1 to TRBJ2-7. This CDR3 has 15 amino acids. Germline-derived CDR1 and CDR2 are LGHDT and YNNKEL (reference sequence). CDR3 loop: CASSQDAVGVYEQYF.

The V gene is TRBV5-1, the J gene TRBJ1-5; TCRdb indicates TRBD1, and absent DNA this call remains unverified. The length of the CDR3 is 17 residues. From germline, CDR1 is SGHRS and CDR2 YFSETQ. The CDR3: CASSPGTGGGSNQPQHF.

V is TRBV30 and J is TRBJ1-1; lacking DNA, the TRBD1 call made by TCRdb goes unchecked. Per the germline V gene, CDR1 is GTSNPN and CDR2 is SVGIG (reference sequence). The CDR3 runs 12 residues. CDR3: CAWSKTGDTAFF. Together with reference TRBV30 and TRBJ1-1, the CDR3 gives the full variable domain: SQTIHQWPATLVQPVGSPLSLECTVEGTSNPNLYWYRQAAGRGLQLLFYSVGIGQISSEVPQNLSASRPQDRQFILSSKKLLLSDSGFYLCAWSKTGDTAFFGQGTRLTVV.

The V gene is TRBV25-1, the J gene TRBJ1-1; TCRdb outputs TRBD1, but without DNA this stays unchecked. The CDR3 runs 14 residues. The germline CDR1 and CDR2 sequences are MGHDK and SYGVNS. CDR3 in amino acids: CASSDGTVNTEAFF. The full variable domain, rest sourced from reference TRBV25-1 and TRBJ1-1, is EADIYQTPRYLVIGTGKKITLECSQTMGHDKMYWYQQDPGMELHLIHYSYGVNSTEKGDLSSESTVSRIRTEHFPLTLESARPSHTSQYLCASSDGTVNTEAFFGQGTRLTVV.

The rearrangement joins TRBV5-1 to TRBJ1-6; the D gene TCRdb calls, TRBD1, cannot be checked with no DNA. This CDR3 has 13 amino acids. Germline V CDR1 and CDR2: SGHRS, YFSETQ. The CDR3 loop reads CASRDSTRSPLHF.

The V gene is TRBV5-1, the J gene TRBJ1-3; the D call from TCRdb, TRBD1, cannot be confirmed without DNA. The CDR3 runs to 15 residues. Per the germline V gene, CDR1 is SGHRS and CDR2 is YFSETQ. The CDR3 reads CASSPVRGPGNTIYF.

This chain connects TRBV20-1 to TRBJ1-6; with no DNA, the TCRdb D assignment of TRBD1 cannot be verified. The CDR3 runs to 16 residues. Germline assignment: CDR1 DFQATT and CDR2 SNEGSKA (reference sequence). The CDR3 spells CSAGGLSGSTNSPLHF.

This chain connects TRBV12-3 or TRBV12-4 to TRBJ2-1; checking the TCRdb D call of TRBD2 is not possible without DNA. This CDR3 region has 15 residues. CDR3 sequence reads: CASSRGGRGNDEQFF.

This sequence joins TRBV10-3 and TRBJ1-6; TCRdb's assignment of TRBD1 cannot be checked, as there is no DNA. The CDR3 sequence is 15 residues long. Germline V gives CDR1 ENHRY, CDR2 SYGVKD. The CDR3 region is CAISDGQGAVSPLHF.

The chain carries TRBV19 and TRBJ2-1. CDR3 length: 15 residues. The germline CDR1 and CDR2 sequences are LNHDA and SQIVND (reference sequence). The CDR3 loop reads CASSIRQGSYNEQFF.